The 8 T cell receptor beta chains given below trace back to one sample, sequenced in a study of blood T cell repertoires in COVID-19. Assay used: immunoSEQ multiplex PCR; TCRdb lists only in-frame clones, some missing. The table has around 230,000 clones, roughly 85% seen once. Sequencing input: peripheral blood. These receptors were taken from a woman aged 40 to 49 with active or convalescent COVID-19.

The rearrangement links TRBV28 to TRBJ1-1; 10 bases agree with TRBD1. This CDR3 is built from 14 residues. The V segment lost 3 bases and the J segment 7 bases; nucleotides outside the gene matches: 5. Looked up from germline, CDR1 is MDHEN and CDR2 is SYDVKM. CDR3 nucleotide sequence: TGTGCCAGCAGTTTTTGGACAGGGGGGAATGAAGCTTTCTTT. It is translated as CASSFWTGGNEAFF.

CDR3 residues: CAISSGTEGVYGYTF. The CDR3 DNA reads as TGTGCCATCAGCTCCGGGACAGAGGGGGTTTATGGCTACACCTTC. V gene TRBV10-3 combines with J gene TRBJ1-2, with TRBD1 matching 7 bases. The junction had 12 bases not matched to a gene; V was cut back by 6 bases and J by 5 bases. The CDR3 totals 15 residues. CDR1 and CDR2 (germline): ENHRY, SYGVKD.

The V call is TRBV3-1 (or the pseudogene TRBV3-2), the J call TRBJ2-7; 8 bases match TRBD1. CDR1 is LGHDT, CDR2 YNNKEL, per germline (reference sequence). The CDR3 runs 17 residues. V gave up 0 bases and J gave up 4 bases; unmatched junction bases: 11. The CDR3, as DNA: TGTGCCAGCAGCCAAGATACTGCGACAGGGGTTAAGTACGAGCAGTACTTC. The encoded protein is CASSQDTATGVKYEQYF.

In the case of this clone: Mismatch with germline at one junction end may stem from a read error. This chain uses TRBV9 with TRBJ2-1; maybe TRBD2 (6 bases). The CDR3 covers 17 residues. Looked up from germline, CDR1 is SGDLS and CDR2 is YYNGEE. CDR3 sequence reads: CASSVAPYGSSDNEQFF. The CDR3 bases are TGTGCCAGCAGCGTAGCTCCATACGGGAGCTCCGACAATGAGCAGTTCTTC.

The gene calls are TRBV29-1 and TRBJ1-1, with D perhaps matching TRBD1 (5 bases). CDR1 and CDR2 from the germline V gene are SQVTM and ANQGSEA. V was trimmed by 7 bases and J by 0 bases, leaving 9 bases between them. There are 12 residues in the CDR3. The CDR3 here is CSGGELNTEAFF. The CDR3 DNA sequence: TGCAGCGGGGGGGAGTTGAACACTGAAGCTTTCTTT.

The chain combines TRBV12-3 or TRBV12-4 with TRBJ1-5, with a possible D match to TRBD1 (5 bases). Trimming left V 0 bases short and J 6 bases short, with 6 bases between. The CDR3 extends over 13 amino acids. The CDR3 nucleotides are TGTGCCAGCAGTTTAGCGCAGGGTCAGCCCCAGCATTTT. Amino acid sequence: CASSLAQGQPQHF.

This rearrangement joins TRBV7-8 to TRBJ1-5; TRBD1 is a possible D gene (6 bases). The germline V gene encodes CDR1 SGHVS and CDR2 FQNEAQ. The CDR3 loop spans 14 amino acids. V gave up 3 bases and J gave up 7 bases, with 13 bases separating them. The CDR3 is CASSLNRVGQPQHF. DNA of the CDR3: TGTGCCAGCAGCTTGAACAGGGTGGGCCAGCCCCAGCATTTT.

The J gene is TRBJ2-1, the V gene TRBV7-9, with 7 bases identical to TRBD2. CDR3 size: 16 residues. CDR1 is SEHNR and CDR2 is FQNEAQ in the germline V gene (reference sequence). With 6 bases clipped from V and 6 bases from J, the junction kept 14 bases outside the gene matches. CDR3 amino acids: CASSPLAGRVANEQFF. DNA of the CDR3: TGTGCCAGCAGTCCTTTAGCGGGCCGCGTAGCCAATGAGCAGTTCTTC. Based on the CDR3 plus reference TRBV7-9 and TRBJ2-1, the full variable domain is DTGVSQNPRHKITKRGQNVTFRCDPISEHNRLYWYRQTLGQGPEFLTYFQNEAQLEKSRLLSDRFSAERPKGSFSTLEIQRTEQGDSAMYLCASSPLAGRVANEQFFGPGTRLTVL.